This entry lists 15 T cell receptor beta chains sequenced from one sample in a study of T cell responses to AZD1222 COVID-19 vaccine. TCRdb's copy holds only in-frame clones and misses some; the assay was immunoSEQ multiplex PCR. The sample consists of 100,000 to 150,000 clones, 90% of them appearing once. Material: peripheral blood, obtained on day 0 of MenACWY control vaccination. These receptors all come from an adult in good health.

This chain uses TRBV6-2 or TRBV6-3 with TRBJ1-6; D not resolved. The V end was cut by 6 bases, the J end by 8 bases, with 14 bases between. Germline V gene data show CDR1 as MNHEY and CDR2 as SVGEGT. The CDR3 runs 14 residues. CDR3 loop: CASSYGVRDSPLHF. CDR3 in DNA: TGTGCCAGCAGCTATGGGGTCCGAGATTCACCCCTCCACTTT.

This clone has only a few counts. The CDR3 coding sequence is TGTGCCAGTAGTGTTGCCGGGACAGGGTGGCTAGCGCCTAGCAATGAGCAGTTCTTC. This gives the protein CASSVAGTGWLAPSNEQFF. The genes are TRBV19 and TRBJ2-1, with TRBD1 matching 9 bases. The germline V gene has CDR1 LNHDA and CDR2 SQIVND (reference sequence). CDR3 size: 19 residues. V lost 5 bases, J lost 6 bases, and 20 bases stayed unmatched.

The genes are TRBV19 and TRBJ1-2; D remains unclear. The V and J ends lost 7 bases and 4 bases respectively, with 16 bases between them. The germline gives CDR1 LNHDA, CDR2 SQIVND (reference sequence). The CDR3 length is 14 residues. The CDR3 bases are TGTGCCAGTAATGGCAGATCCTTCCCCTATGGCTACACCTTC. As protein: CASNGRSFPYGYTF.

The chain links TRBV4-1 to TRBJ1-1; D unresolved. Germline lookup yields CDR1 MGHRA and CDR2 YSYEKL. The CDR3 is 13 amino acids. V dropped 4 bases and J dropped 1 base, with 7 bases sitting between them. The CDR3 spells CASSLSQNTEAFF. The CDR3, as DNA: TGCGCCAGCAGCCTATCCCAGAACACTGAAGCTTTCTTT.

This chain joins TRBV28 and TRBJ2-5; the D gene is possibly TRBD1 (5 bases). CDR1 MDHEN and CDR2 SYDVKM come from the germline V gene. The ends were cut back, 5 bases at V and 5 bases at J, with 9 bases in the middle. This CDR3 is 12 amino acids long. In nucleotides, the CDR3 is TGTGCCAGCAGTAGGGGTGGGGAGACCCAGTACTTC. This encodes CASSRGGETQYF.

The rearrangement joins TRBV6-1 to TRBJ1-5; the D is unclear. With 3 bases removed from V and 2 bases from J, the gap between germline ends came to 11 bases. The CDR3 spans 15 residues. Germline V gene sequence: CDR1 MNHNS, CDR2 SASEGT. The CDR3 here is CASSDSGFGNQPQHF. The CDR3 region has the DNA TGTGCCAGCAGTGATTCCGGGTTTGGCAATCAGCCCCAGCATTTT.

The gene calls are TRBV6-2 or TRBV6-3 and TRBJ2-4, with a tentative D call TRBD2 (6 bases). The CDR3 length is 16 residues. V lost 6 bases, J lost 0 bases, and 15 bases lay in between. Germline V CDR1 and CDR2: MNHEY, SVGEGT. This CDR3 is CASSRTGVLAKNIQYF. The CDR3 DNA follows: TGTGCCAGCAGCCGAACGGGGGTTCTAGCCAAAAACATTCAGTACTTC.

The CDR3 loop reads CASDMDMNTEAFF. The CDR3 DNA reads TGTGCCAGTGACATGGACATGAACACTGAAGCTTTCTTT. The gene calls are TRBV5-5 and TRBJ1-1, with D maybe TRBD1 (5 bases). The V end lost 8 bases, the J end lost 0 bases, and 11 bases lay between the germline ends. In germline, CDR1 is SGHKS, CDR2 YYEKEE (reference sequence). The CDR3 covers 13 residues.

This clone appeared a few times. The chain employs TRBV6-1 and TRBJ1-2; D is possibly TRBD1 (6 bases). The CDR3 has 13 residues. Germline CDR1 and CDR2: MNHNS and SASEGT. V was clipped by 2 bases and J by 5 bases, with 9 bases between them. CDR3 amino acids: CASSEMQGYGYTF. DNA for the CDR3: TGTGCCAGCAGTGAAATGCAGGGGTATGGCTACACCTTC.

The J gene is TRBJ2-1, the V gene TRBV11-3, with D perhaps matching TRBD2 (6 bases). This CDR3 is 14 amino acids long. Trimming removed 3 bases at V and 4 bases at J, with 10 bases between. Germline V gene lookup returns CDR1 SGHNT and CDR2 YENEEA. CDR3 bases: TGTGCCAGCAGCTTTAGCGGATCGTACAATGAGCAGTTCTTC. Its translation is CASSFSGSYNEQFF.

In this sample, this clone turned up once. This chain connects TRBV29-1 to TRBJ2-3; D remains unclear. This CDR3 has 16 amino acids. Germline assignment: CDR1 SQVTM and CDR2 ANQGSEA. V was cut by 1 base and J by 2 bases, with 16 bases left in between. The CDR3 reads CSVEARPETYTDTQYF. CDR3 DNA: TGCAGCGTTGAAGCCCGTCCGGAGACTTACACAGATACGCAGTATTTT.

The chain recombines TRBV19 with TRBJ2-1; D ambiguous. The germline V and J ends were trimmed by 3 bases and 5 bases, with 8 bases remaining between them. The CDR3 spans 13 residues. Germline CDR1 is LNHDA and CDR2 is SQIVND (reference sequence). CDR3 in amino acids: CASSILIHNEQFF. In DNA form, the CDR3 reads TGTGCCAGTAGTATTCTTATCCACAATGAGCAGTTCTTC.

This clone was detected only once. This rearrangement joins TRBV9 to TRBJ2-2; weak D call: TRBD1 (6 bases). V lost 3 bases, J lost 4 bases, and 16 bases lay in between. The CDR3 extends over 16 amino acids. Germline CDR1 SGDLS, CDR2 YYNGEE. CDR3 region: CASSDLRGSGTGELFF. The CDR3 nucleotides read TGTGCCAGCAGCGACCTAAGGGGGAGCGGCACCGGGGAGCTGTTTTTT.

The chain's CDR3 is CASSLISPTEAFF. The CDR3 nucleotides read TGTGCCAGCAGTTTAATAAGTCCAACTGAAGCTTTCTTT. The chain combines TRBV12-3 or TRBV12-4 with TRBJ1-1; D remains unclear. V was cut by 2 bases and J by 5 bases, with 9 bases left in between. This CDR3 contains 13 residues.

The chain recombines TRBV29-1 with TRBJ2-1; 9 bases map to TRBD2. The J segment lost 8 bases and the V segment lost 6 bases, leaving 14 bases of the junction unmatched. The CDR3 runs 15 residues. CDR1 and CDR2 (germline): SQVTM, ANQGSEA. The CDR3 DNA follows: TGCAGCGTGGACCCGGATAGCGGGAGTTTTGATGAGCAGTTCTTC. Amino acids: CSVDPDSGSFDEQFF.